A single sample is the source of the 11 T cell receptor beta chains below, sequenced in a study of T cell responses to AZD1222 COVID-19 vaccine. Some clones are missing from TCRdb's copy, which holds only in-frame ones; the method was immunoSEQ multiplex PCR. The sample yields fewer than 30,000 clones, more than 85% seen once. The source was peripheral blood, collected 28 days after the second AZD1222 dose. The receptors were gathered from an adult who received the AZD1222 COVID-19 vaccine.

J is TRBJ1-6 and V is TRBV19; 7 nucleotides match TRBD1. The CDR3 is 16 residues long. The V and J ends lost 6 bases and 7 bases, in that order; junction bases with no gene match: 12. In germline, CDR1 is LNHDA, CDR2 SQIVND (reference sequence). CDR3 loop: CASRPRQGAVNSPLHF. For the CDR3, the DNA is TGTGCCAGTAGACCTAGACAGGGCGCTGTCAATTCACCCCTCCACTTT.

The V and J genes are TRBV28 and TRBJ1-2, with a weak D call TRBD1 (5 bases). Germline CDR1 is MDHEN and CDR2 is SYDVKM. The CDR3 spans 15 residues. Trimming cost V 5 bases and J 0 bases, with 13 bases left between them. The CDR3 region has the DNA TGTGCCAGCAGTGTCGCCCAGGGAACTAACTATGGCTACACCTTC. Protein sequence: CASSVAQGTNYGYTF.

The chain combines TRBV27 with TRBJ2-7, with 11 nucleotides matching TRBD1. Germline assignment: CDR1 MNHEY and CDR2 SMNVEV (reference sequence). This CDR3 spans 17 amino acids. The junction had 14 bases not matched to a gene; V was cut back by 6 bases and J by 4 bases. The CDR3 here is CASSRKTPGQGGYEQYF. CDR3 coding DNA: TGTGCCAGCAGCCGAAAAACTCCGGGACAGGGGGGGTACGAGCAGTACTTC.

The CDR3 region is CASSSWDISGYTF. The DNA for the CDR3 is TGTGCCAGCAGCTCATGGGACATCTCTGGCTACACCTTC. The chain has TRBV7-9 and TRBJ1-2; a weak D match, TRBD1 (6 bases). Per the germline V gene, CDR1 is SEHNR and CDR2 is FQNEAQ (reference sequence). This CDR3 comprises 13 residues. Trimming removed 4 bases at V and 7 bases at J, with 13 bases between.

The V gene is TRBV5-1, the J gene TRBJ2-5; D is unresolved. CDR3 length equals 14 residues. The germline gives CDR1 SGHRS, CDR2 YFSETQ. Trimming stripped 4 bases from V and 3 bases from J, with 13 bases between. The CDR3 sequence: CASSPLVQEETQYF. The CDR3, as DNA: TGCGCCAGCAGCCCGCTCGTGCAGGAAGAGACCCAGTACTTC.

V usage is TRBV28 and J usage is TRBJ1-1; D not resolved. V lost 7 bases and J 1 base, leaving 7 bases between the germline ends. The length of the CDR3 is 12 residues. Germline V gene lookup returns CDR1 MDHEN and CDR2 SYDVKM. This CDR3 reads CASKDPNTEAFF. The CDR3 DNA is TGTGCCAGCAAGGACCCGAACACTGAAGCTTTCTTT.

This chain links TRBV24-1 with TRBJ2-5; D assignment may be TRBD1 or TRBD2 (6 bases each). Germline V gene lookup returns CDR1 KGHDR and CDR2 SFDVKD. The length of the CDR3 is 15 residues. V gave up 2 bases and J gave up 3 bases, with 12 bases separating them. The DNA of the CDR3 is TGTGCCACCAGTGATTGGGCGGGGACAAAAGAGACCCAGTACTTC. Protein sequence: CATSDWAGTKETQYF.

The chain is built from TRBV6-1 and TRBJ2-1; no reliable D call. The CDR3 runs 14 residues. Germline V gene data show CDR1 as MNHNS and CDR2 as SASEGT. The V and J ends lost 1 base and 12 bases respectively, with 16 bases between them. As DNA, the CDR3 is TGTGCCAGCAGTGAAGAAGGCTCGGTGACTTTGCAGTTCTTC. Protein product: CASSEEGSVTLQFF.

The J gene is TRBJ2-7, the V gene TRBV18, with D possibly matching TRBD1 (6 bases). CDR3 length: 14 residues. The germline V gene encodes CDR1 KGHSH and CDR2 LQKENI. The V and J ends lost 3 bases and 4 bases respectively, with 13 bases between them. Here the CDR3 DNA reads TGTGCCAGCTCACCGGACAGTCTCACGTACGAGCAGTACTTC. Amino acid sequence: CASSPDSLTYEQYF.

The rearrangement links TRBV5-1 to TRBJ2-5; 8 positions match TRBD1. There are 14 residues in the CDR3. The V segment lost 4 bases and the J segment 5 bases; nucleotides outside the gene matches: 7. In germline, CDR1 is SGHRS, CDR2 YFSETQ. The chain's CDR3 is CASSEQGAGETQYF. CDR3 in DNA: TGCGCCAGCAGCGAGCAGGGGGCAGGGGAGACCCAGTACTTC.

The J gene is TRBJ1-3, the V gene TRBV5-6; D remains ambiguous. Germline V lookup: CDR1 SGHDT, CDR2 YYEEEE. Trimming removed 4 bases from V and 1 base from J, with 9 bases in between. The CDR3 spans 14 residues. CDR3 bases: TGTGCCAGCAGCCGGGCCTCTTCTGGAAACACCATATATTTT. The encoded protein is CASSRASSGNTIYF. Based on the CDR3 plus reference TRBV5-6 and TRBJ1-3, the full variable domain is DAGVTQSPTHLIKTRGQQVTLRCSPKSGHDTVSWYQQALGQGPQFIFQYYEEEERQRGNFPDRFSGHQFPNYSSELNVNALLLGDSALYLCASSRASSGNTIYFGEGSWLTVV.